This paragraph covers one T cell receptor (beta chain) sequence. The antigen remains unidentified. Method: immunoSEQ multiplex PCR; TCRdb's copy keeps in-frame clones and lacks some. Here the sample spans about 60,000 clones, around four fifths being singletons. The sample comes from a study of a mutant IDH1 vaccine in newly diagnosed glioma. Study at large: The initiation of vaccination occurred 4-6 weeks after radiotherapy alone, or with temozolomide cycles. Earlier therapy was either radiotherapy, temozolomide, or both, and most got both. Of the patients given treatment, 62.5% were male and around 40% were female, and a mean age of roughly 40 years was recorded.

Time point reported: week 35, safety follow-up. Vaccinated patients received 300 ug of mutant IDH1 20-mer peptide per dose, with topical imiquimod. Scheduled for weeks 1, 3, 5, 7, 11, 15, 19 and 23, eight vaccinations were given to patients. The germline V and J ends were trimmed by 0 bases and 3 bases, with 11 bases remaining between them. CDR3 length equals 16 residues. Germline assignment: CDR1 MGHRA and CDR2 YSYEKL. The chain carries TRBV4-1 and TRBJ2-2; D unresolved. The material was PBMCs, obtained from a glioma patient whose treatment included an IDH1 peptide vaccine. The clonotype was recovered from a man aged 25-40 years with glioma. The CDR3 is CASSQENGRYTGELFF. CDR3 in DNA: TGCGCCAGCAGCCAAGAAAACGGGCGGTACACCGGGGAGCTGTTTTTT.